This is a list of T cell receptor beta chains from one sample in a study of blood T cell repertoires in COVID-19. TCRdb's table, derived via immunoSEQ multiplex PCR, lists solely in-frame clones and lacks some. There are about 71,000 clones in the sample; 90% occur only once, and 5% to 5.5% lies in the top ten. The sample consisted of peripheral blood. These receptors originate from a woman aged 18-29 years with acute or convalescent COVID-19. Both conserved end residues are part of each CDR3. D genes are given only for firm matches. For some rows the clone size is stated as once, few or many, or as a class when expanded; others skip it.

D: TRBD2
J: TRBJ2-7
size: -
V: TRBV19
CDR3: CASSLGGGGYEQYF
DNA: TGTGCCAGTAGTCTCGGCGGGGGAGGCTACGAGCAGTACTTC

D: -
J: TRBJ1-4
size: -
V: TRBV6-1
CDR3: CASSGRTGATNEKLFF
DNA: TGTGCCAGCAGTGGCCGGACGGGAGCAACTAATGAAAAACTGTTTTTT

D: -
J: TRBJ1-3
size: -
V: TRBV15
CDR3: CATSRLVSGNTIYF
DNA: TGTGCCACCAGCAGACTCGTCTCTGGAAACACCATATATTTT

D: TRBD2
J: TRBJ2-5
size: -
V: TRBV7-2
CDR3: CASSFQTSDYETQYF
DNA: TGTGCCAGCAGCTTTCAGACTAGCGACTATGAGACCCAGTACTTC

D: -
J: TRBJ1-1
size: -
V: TRBV5-5
CDR3: CASSLVPGTEAFF
DNA: TGTGCCAGCAGCTTGGTTCCGGGGACTGAAGCTTTCTTT

D: TRBD1
J: TRBJ1-2
size: -
V: TRBV2
CDR3: CASSEQGGVYGYTF
DNA: TGTGCCAGCAGTGAACAGGGGGGAGTCTATGGCTACACCTTC

D: TRBD1
J: TRBJ1-5
size: -
V: TRBV30
CDR3: CAWSQGVRQPQHF
DNA: TGTGCCTGGAGTCAGGGGGTACGTCAGCCCCAGCATTTT

D: -
J: TRBJ1-4
size: -
V: TRBV5-1
CDR3: CASSSRGTSNEKLFF
DNA: TGCGCCAGCAGCTCCAGAGGTACATCTAATGAAAAACTGTTTTTT

D: TRBD1
J: TRBJ1-6
size: once
V: TRBV6-7
CDR3: CAGGSPTGGSSYNSPLHF
DNA: TGTGCTGGTGGGTCCCCCACAGGGGGAAGCTCCTATAATTCACCCCTCCACTTT

D: TRBD1
J: TRBJ2-7
size: -
V: TRBV6-1
CDR3: CASSERGTGGFDEQYF
DNA: TGTGCCAGCAGTGAGCGCGGGACAGGGGGGTTCGACGAGCAGTACTTC

D: TRBD1
J: TRBJ1-4
size: -
V: TRBV30
CDR3: CAWSPGTGDYQKLFF
DNA: TGTGCCTGGAGTCCCGGGACAGGGGATTATCAAAAACTGTTTTTT

D: -
J: TRBJ2-7
size: -
V: TRBV11-2
CDR3: CASSLVVGLAVSYEQYF
DNA: TGTGCCAGCAGCTTAGTTGTAGGGCTAGCCGTCTCCTACGAGCAGTACTTC

D: TRBD1
J: TRBJ1-1
size: -
V: TRBV6-5
CDR3: CASTRTGTGNTEAFF
DNA: TGTGCCAGCACCCGAACCGGGACAGGGAATACTGAAGCTTTCTTT

D: TRBD2
J: TRBJ2-7
size: -
V: TRBV11-1
CDR3: CASSSPGGAHEQYF
DNA: TGTGCCAGCAGCTCCCCCGGGGGGGCCCACGAGCAGTACTTC

D: -
J: TRBJ1-4
size: -
V: TRBV5-6
CDR3: CASSLFRAPNEKLFF
DNA: TGTGCCAGCAGCTTGTTCAGGGCCCCTAATGAAAAACTGTTTTTT

D: TRBD2
J: TRBJ2-1
size: -
V: TRBV10-2
CDR3: CASSELADYNEQFF
DNA: TGCGCCAGCAGTGAACTAGCGGATTACAATGAGCAGTTCTTC